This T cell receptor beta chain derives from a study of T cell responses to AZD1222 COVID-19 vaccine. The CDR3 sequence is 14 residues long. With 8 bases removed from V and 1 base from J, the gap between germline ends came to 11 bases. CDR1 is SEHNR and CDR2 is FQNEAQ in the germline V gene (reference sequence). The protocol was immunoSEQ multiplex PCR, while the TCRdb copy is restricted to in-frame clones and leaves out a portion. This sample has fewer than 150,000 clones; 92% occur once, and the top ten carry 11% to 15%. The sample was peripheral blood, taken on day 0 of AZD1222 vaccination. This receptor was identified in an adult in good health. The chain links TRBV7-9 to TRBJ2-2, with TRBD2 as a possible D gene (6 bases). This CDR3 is CASVAGRNTGELFF. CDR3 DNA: TGTGCCAGCGTGGCGGGAAGGAACACCGGGGAGCTGTTTTTT.